The next 32 T cell receptor beta chains were all read from a single sample in a study of shared clonotypes between healthy human individuals. Generated by immunoSEQ multiplex PCR, the TCRdb table keeps only in-frame clones and is missing some. The top ten hold about 1.7% of the sample, which has more than 2 million clones, 90% to 95% seen once. As defined, naive CD8 cells were CD45RO-negative and positively selected for CCR7, with terminally differentiated effector memory CD45RA+ cells excluded. Sequenced input: naive CD8+ T cells from PBMCs. These receptors all stem from a man aged 18 to 30 in good health. Some clones in this sample may be carry-over from other donors' samples.

The chain uses TRBV15 and TRBJ1-2; unclear D gene. V dropped 5 bases and J dropped 2 bases, with 12 bases sitting between them. The CDR3 runs 14 residues. The germline V gene has CDR1 LNHNV and CDR2 YYDKDF (reference sequence). DNA of the CDR3: TGTGCCACCAGCCCCCGGTCGGGAAACTATGGCTACACCTTC. Its protein product is CATSPRSGNYGYTF.

The chain joins TRBV6-5 to TRBJ2-5, with D tentatively TRBD1 or TRBD2 (5 bases each). CDR3 length equals 14 residues. The V gene's germline CDR1 is MNHEY and CDR2 SVGAGI. Trimming removed 5 bases from V and 4 bases from J, with 14 bases in between. For the CDR3, the DNA is TGTGCCAGCAGTGAGTTAGGGACCCGAGAGACCCAGTACTTC. Its protein product is CASSELGTRETQYF.

V usage is TRBV27 and J usage is TRBJ2-3; TRBD2 matches 9 bases. V trimming: 5 bases; J trimming: 1 base; junction bases outside the gene matches: 4. CDR1 is MNHEY, CDR2 SMNVEV, per germline (reference sequence). The CDR3 consists of 15 residues. Here the CDR3 DNA reads TGTGCCAGCAGTGCCCTAGCGGGGCGCACAGATACGCAGTATTTT. Translation: CASSALAGRTDTQYF.

This clone was picked up a small number of times. This chain links TRBV7-9 with TRBJ1-1; D may be TRBD1 (5 bases). From germline, CDR1 is SEHNR and CDR2 FQNEAQ (reference sequence). The CDR3 has 15 residues. Deletions cut 6 bases from V and 3 bases from J, with 17 bases between. Written as DNA, the CDR3 is TGTGCCAGCAGTACCACTAGGGGCCGTGACACTGAAGCTTTCTTT. Translating it yields CASSTTRGRDTEAFF.

The chain has TRBV9 and TRBJ1-2, with D maybe TRBD1 (5 bases). This CDR3 comprises 16 residues. With 4 bases removed from V and 4 bases from J, the gap between germline ends came to 20 bases. CDR1 is SGDLS and CDR2 is YYNGEE in the germline V gene. This CDR3 is CASSKGNVGIAYGYTF. DNA for the CDR3: TGTGCCAGCAGCAAGGGGAATGTGGGGATTGCCTATGGCTACACCTTC.

The chain joins TRBV4-2 to TRBJ2-2; 8 bases agree with TRBD2. The CDR3 totals 15 residues. The germline CDR1 and CDR2 sequences are LGHNA and YNFKEQ. V dropped 1 base and J dropped 5; count of bases not matched to a gene: 3. CDR3 in DNA: TGTGCCAGCAGCCAAGGTCAGCGGGAGACCGGGGAGCTGTTTTTT. Translated, it gives CASSQGQRETGELFF.

The rearrangement links TRBV28 to TRBJ2-7, with 10 positions matching TRBD2. The length of the CDR3 is 16 residues. V was pared by 6 bases and J by 12 bases, with 20 bases of the junction left unmatched. Germline loops: CDR1 MDHEN, CDR2 SYDVKM. The CDR3 is CASRPIKAGGPGVSYF. The CDR3 DNA sequence: TGTGCCAGCAGGCCTATAAAAGCGGGAGGGCCGGGAGTCTCGTACTTC.

This clone was seen only once. The chain is built from TRBV2 and TRBJ2-3; 11 bases are shared with TRBD2. This CDR3 region has 16 residues. Unmatched junction bases numbered 8, after V lost 7 bases and J lost 2 bases. CDR1 SNHLY and CDR2 FYNNEI come from the germline V gene. The CDR3 here is CASTSAGLAATDTQYF. The CDR3 DNA follows: TGTGCCAGCACTAGCGCGGGACTAGCGGCCACAGATACGCAGTATTTT. Together with reference TRBV2 and TRBJ2-3, the CDR3 gives the full variable domain: EPEVTQTPSHQVTQMGQEVILRCVPISNHLYFYWYRQILGQKVEFLVSFYNNEISEKSEIFDDQFSVERPDGSNFTLKIRSTKLEDSAMYFCASTSAGLAATDTQYFGPGTRLTVL.

This chain uses TRBV27 with TRBJ2-7; D could derive from TRBD1 or TRBD2 (5 bases each). Germline CDR1 is MNHEY and CDR2 is SMNVEV (reference sequence). V was clipped by 4 bases and J by 4 bases, with 20 bases between them. The CDR3 sequence is 16 residues long. CDR3 region: CASSWSSGPIKYEQYF. The CDR3 DNA reads TGTGCCAGCAGTTGGTCGTCGGGACCGATAAAATACGAGCAGTACTTC.

The gene calls are TRBV7-9 and TRBJ1-2, with D maybe TRBD1 (6 bases). The CDR3 sequence is 15 residues long. Germline CDR1 and CDR2: SEHNR and FQNEAQ (reference sequence). V was clipped by 1 base and J by 1 base, with 10 bases between them. CDR3 region: CASSLGTADNYGYTF. The CDR3 DNA reads TGTGCCAGCAGCTTAGGGACAGCAGATAACTATGGCTACACCTTC.

This clone showed up just once. The rearrangement links TRBV11-2 to TRBJ2-1; D is undetermined. Germline assignment: CDR1 SGHAT and CDR2 FQNNGV. This CDR3 comprises 13 residues. V was cut by 5 bases and J by 5 bases, with 10 bases left in between. CDR3 bases: TGTGCCAGCAGCCCTTACCGGGACAATGAGCAGTTCTTC. Protein sequence: CASSPYRDNEQFF. Filled out from reference TRBV11-2 and TRBJ2-1, the complete variable domain reads EAGVAQSPRYKIIEKRQSVAFWCNPISGHATLYWYQQILGQGPKLLIQFQNNGVVDDSQLPKDRFSAERLKGVDSTLKIQPAKLEDSAVYLCASSPYRDNEQFFGPGTRLTVL.

This clone was found a few times. The chain employs TRBV5-1 and TRBJ1-1; TRBD1 might be the D (6 bases). Trimming left V 0 bases short and J 5 bases short, with 11 bases between. The CDR3 contains 14 residues. Germline CDR1 SGHRS, CDR2 YFSETQ. CDR3 loop: CASSLGGPGTEAFF. DNA of the CDR3: TGCGCCAGCAGCTTGGGGGGGCCGGGGACTGAAGCTTTCTTT.

The table lists this clone with a few counts. Other nucleotide sequences in the sample specify the same CDR3. The chain uses TRBV7-9 and TRBJ1-5, with TRBD1 as a possible D gene (6 bases). The CDR3 totals 13 residues. CDR1 is SEHNR and CDR2 is FQNEAQ in the germline V gene (reference sequence). V dropped 5 bases and J dropped 4 bases, with 9 bases sitting between them. DNA for the CDR3: TGTGCCAGCAGCCTAGACAGGAATCAGCCCCAGCATTTT. Its protein product is CASSLDRNQPQHF.

The CDR3 DNA follows: TGTGCCATCAGTGAGATTCTGACTAGCGGGTACGAGCAGTACTTC. This encodes CAISEILTSGYEQYF. The chain combines TRBV10-3 with TRBJ2-7; TRBD2 agrees at 10 bases. This CDR3 has 15 residues. CDR1 and CDR2 (germline): ENHRY, SYGVKD. V lost 2 bases to trimming and J lost 4 bases; unmatched junction nucleotides: 5.

The chain couples TRBV7-9 to TRBJ2-7; 12 bases match TRBD2. This CDR3 is 17 amino acids long. V lost 5 bases, J lost 2 bases, and 10 bases stayed unmatched. Germline V gene sequence: CDR1 SEHNR, CDR2 FQNEAQ (reference sequence). CDR3 bases: TGTGCCAGCAGCCCGGGGACTAGCGGGTACTTACCCTACGAGCAGTACTTC. It codes for CASSPGTSGYLPYEQYF.

This sequence joins TRBV4-3 and TRBJ2-1, with D possibly matching TRBD2 (6 bases). Trimming shortened V by 0 bases and J by 4 bases, and 10 bases separated the two germline ends. The V gene's germline CDR1 is LGHNA and CDR2 YSLEER. The CDR3 loop spans 15 amino acids. CDR3: CASSQDSGDYNEQFF. In DNA form, the CDR3 reads TGCGCCAGCAGCCAAGATAGCGGAGATTACAATGAGCAGTTCTTC.

The gene calls are TRBV28 and TRBJ2-7; D remains unclear. Germline assignment: CDR1 MDHEN and CDR2 SYDVKM. The CDR3 contains 14 residues. The ends were cut back, 3 bases at V and 3 bases at J, with 12 bases in the middle. The CDR3 region is CASSFLNQLYEQYF. In nucleotides, the CDR3 is TGTGCCAGCAGTTTTCTTAACCAACTCTACGAGCAGTACTTC.

V and J are TRBV6-5 and TRBJ2-3; a possible D gene is TRBD1 (6 bases). The CDR3 length is 12 residues. V gave up 8 bases and J gave up 5 bases, with 11 bases separating them. From germline, CDR1 is MNHEY and CDR2 SVGAGI. CDR3 in DNA: TGTGCCAGCCGGGACATCGGAGATACGCAGTATTTT. It is translated as CASRDIGDTQYF.

This chain links TRBV4-2 with TRBJ2-7; tentatively, D is TRBD2 (7 bases). Trimming pared 1 base from V and 2 bases from J, leaving 15 bases between. The germline CDR1 and CDR2 sequences are LGHNA and YNFKEQ. CDR3 length equals 16 residues. DNA of the CDR3: TGTGCCAGCAGCCAAGGGGGGGCTAGCGGACCCTACGAGCAGTACTTC. It codes for CASSQGGASGPYEQYF.

The chain carries TRBV25-1 and TRBJ2-6; D not certain. The germline V gene encodes CDR1 MGHDK and CDR2 SYGVNS. V lost 4 bases, J lost 4 bases, and 14 bases lay in between. This CDR3 has 16 residues. CDR3: CASSGGRDPGANVLTF. The DNA for the CDR3 is TGTGCCAGCAGTGGGGGAAGGGATCCCGGGGCCAACGTCCTGACTTTC.

This rearrangement joins TRBV6-1 to TRBJ2-5, with D possibly matching TRBD2 (5 bases). In germline, CDR1 is MNHNS, CDR2 SASEGT. V lost 5 bases, J lost 5 bases, and 15 bases lay in between. The CDR3 is made up of 14 amino acids. The CDR3 region is CASSQTYRGETQYF. The CDR3 region has the DNA TGTGCCAGCAGTCAAACATACCGGGGTGAGACCCAGTACTTC.

This chain uses TRBV4-3 with TRBJ2-7; TRBD2 aligns across 9 bases. V lost 8 bases and J lost 3; bases outside the gene matches: 11. CDR1 and CDR2 from the germline V gene are LGHNA and YSLEER. The CDR3 loop spans 15 amino acids. The chain's CDR3 is CASAQREAGGYEQYF. In DNA, the CDR3 is TGCGCCAGCGCTCAGCGGGAGGCGGGAGGCTACGAGCAGTACTTC.

This chain joins TRBV4-1 and TRBJ2-3, with 10 bases lining up with TRBD1. Germline CDR1 reads MGHRA; CDR2 reads YSYEKL. The J segment lost 3 bases and the V segment lost 4 bases, leaving 7 bases of the junction unmatched. CDR3 length: 16 residues. The CDR3 loop is CASSPSRTGGTDTQYF. For the CDR3, the DNA is TGCGCCAGCAGCCCGAGTCGGACAGGGGGGACAGATACGCAGTATTTT.

This chain links TRBV5-1 with TRBJ1-2; no reliable D call. V lost 2 bases, J lost 8 bases, and 10 bases lay in between. This CDR3 region has 12 residues. Germline CDR1 and CDR2: SGHRS and YFSETQ. The DNA of the CDR3 is TGCGCCAGCAGCTTATGGGGATTCGGCTACACCTTC. Amino acid sequence: CASSLWGFGYTF.

As regards this clone: The junction shows a germline mismatch at one end, possibly a read error. The chain couples TRBV15 to TRBJ2-1; tentatively, D is TRBD2 (7 bases). CDR3 length: 15 residues. Germline V gives CDR1 LNHNV, CDR2 YYDKDF (reference sequence). CDR3 bases: TGTGCCACCACCAGAGGGGGGGAGTCATTCGGTGAGCAGTTCTTC. This gives the protein CATTRGGESFGEQFF.

The chain joins TRBV11-2 to TRBJ2-1; 8 bases line up with TRBD1. The CDR3 is 15 amino acids. V lost 5 bases, J lost 2 bases, and 5 bases stayed unmatched. The germline gives CDR1 SGHAT, CDR2 FQNNGV. CDR3 bases: TGTGCCAGCAGCCATCCCAGGGGGCCCTACAATGAGCAGTTCTTC. Encoded protein: CASSHPRGPYNEQFF.

This chain connects TRBV11-2 to TRBJ1-1; 8 nucleotides line up with TRBD1. Germline V gives CDR1 SGHAT, CDR2 FQNNGV. The CDR3 runs 11 residues. After removal of 3 bases from V and 14 bases from J, the junction contained 5 bases not matched to a gene. The CDR3 reads CASSFMDRAFF. CDR3 in DNA: TGTGCCAGCAGCTTTATGGACAGGGCCTTCTTT.

The chain is built from TRBV7-7 and TRBJ2-5; maybe TRBD1 (6 bases). Germline V gives CDR1 SSHAT, CDR2 FNYEAQ (reference sequence). Trimming removed 2 bases at V and 5 bases at J, with 9 bases between. This CDR3 contains 13 residues. The CDR3 coding sequence is TGTGCCAGCAGCTTACCCCAGGGGGAGACCCAGTACTTC. As protein: CASSLPQGETQYF.

V gene TRBV30 combines with J gene TRBJ1-6; D is uncertain. The V and J ends lost 0 bases and 8 bases respectively, with 8 bases between them. This CDR3 is 13 amino acids long. The V gene's germline CDR1 is GTSNPN and CDR2 SVGIG (reference sequence). The CDR3 loop is CAWSVSDHSPLHF. CDR3 coding DNA: TGTGCCTGGAGTGTATCTGACCATTCACCCCTCCACTTT.

This chain uses TRBV27 with TRBJ1-5; D is possibly TRBD1 (5 bases). CDR3 length: 15 amino acids. V shed 6 bases and J shed 2 bases, with 14 bases lying between them. Germline values: CDR1 MNHEY, CDR2 SMNVEV (reference sequence). Written as DNA, the CDR3 is TGTGCCAGCAGACCCAAGTCGGGGCGCAATCAGCCCCAGCATTTT. It is translated as CASRPKSGRNQPQHF.

V is TRBV6-5 and J is TRBJ1-5; the match to TRBD1 covers 7 bases. Per germline, CDR1 MNHEY and CDR2 SVGAGI. Trimming cost V 7 bases and J 5 bases; bases outside gene matches: 8. This CDR3 region has 14 residues. The CDR3 here is CASNLGQTYQPQHF. CDR3 nucleotides: TGTGCCAGCAACTTGGGACAGACATATCAGCCCCAGCATTTT.

V and J are TRBV28 and TRBJ1-6; 7 nucleotides match TRBD1. V lost 4 bases to trimming and J lost 5 bases; unmatched junction nucleotides: 2. In germline, CDR1 is MDHEN, CDR2 SYDVKM. This CDR3 region has 14 residues. CDR3 loop: CASSSGTDNSPLHF. The CDR3 DNA is TGTGCCAGCAGTTCCGGGACAGATAATTCACCCCTCCACTTT. The complete variable domain, with remaining parts taken from reference TRBV28 and TRBJ1-6, reads DVKVTQSSRYLVKRTGEKVFLECVQDMDHENMFWYRQDPGLGLRLIYFSYDVKMKEKGDIPEGYSVSREKKERFSLILESASTNQTSMYLCASSSGTDNSPLHFGNGTRLTVT.